These T cell receptor beta chains were read from a single sample in a study of blood T cell repertoires in COVID-19. Some clones are missing from TCRdb's copy, which holds only in-frame ones; the method was immunoSEQ multiplex PCR. The table records 95,000 to 110,000 clones, around 90% of them present only once. Sequences were obtained from peripheral blood. The origin of the receptors is a human donor in a cohort sampled during active COVID-19. The CDR3 runs from the conserved cysteine through the conserved F or W. Fields, in order: V gene, clone size, D gene, J gene, CDR3 protein, CDR3 DNA. A D gene is named only where the DNA matches it firmly. A row's size may be missing; if present it is once, few, many or a size class.

V: TRBV6-2/TRBV6-3
size: -
D: TRBD2
J: TRBJ2-7
CDR3: CASSYLLAGAYEQYF
DNA: TGTGCCAGCAGTTATTTACTAGCGGGAGCCTACGAGCAGTACTTC

V: TRBV6-2/TRBV6-3
size: -
D: TRBD2
J: TRBJ2-7
CDR3: CASSYSLLAGPLLYEQYF
DNA: TGTGCCAGCAGTTACTCGCTACTAGCGGGTCCCCTACTGTACGAGCAGTACTTC

V: TRBV2
size: -
D: -
J: TRBJ2-1
CDR3: CASSGEVAVYNEQFF
DNA: TGTGCCAGCAGTGGGGAAGTAGCGGTCTACAATGAGCAGTTCTTC

V: TRBV6-2/TRBV6-3
size: -
D: TRBD2
J: TRBJ2-1
CDR3: CASSSRTSGSKVTYNEQFF
DNA: TGTGCCAGCAGTTCACGGACTAGCGGGAGTAAAGTAACCTACAATGAGCAGTTCTTC

V: TRBV29-1
size: -
D: TRBD2
J: TRBJ2-3
CDR3: CSVEVAGGSDTQYF
DNA: TGCAGCGTTGAGGTAGCGGGAGGGTCAGATACGCAGTATTTT

V: TRBV28
size: -
D: TRBD2
J: TRBJ2-1
CDR3: CASSLSSGSYNEQFF
DNA: TGTGCCAGCAGTTTATCTAGCGGTTCCTACAATGAGCAGTTCTTC

V: TRBV27
size: -
D: TRBD2
J: TRBJ2-7
CDR3: CASRQGGGSGRDEQYF
DNA: TGTGCCAGCAGACAAGGGGGCGGTAGCGGGAGGGACGAGCAGTACTTC

V: TRBV4-1
size: -
D: -
J: TRBJ1-6
CDR3: CASSQGVSSYNSPLHF
DNA: TGCGCCAGCAGCCAAGGCGTGAGCTCCTATAATTCACCCCTCCACTTT

V: TRBV19
size: once
D: -
J: TRBJ2-5
CDR3: CASSTRTAPYQETQYF
DNA: TGTGCCAGTAGTACGAGGACAGCCCCGTACCAAGAGACCCAGTACTTC

V: TRBV2
size: once
D: TRBD1
J: TRBJ2-6
CDR3: CASSVSGGNSGANVLTF
DNA: TGTGCCAGCAGTGTTTCAGGGGGCAACTCTGGGGCCAACGTCCTGACTTTC

V: TRBV7-9
size: -
D: TRBD1
J: TRBJ2-2
CDR3: CASSITGTGGTGELFF
DNA: TGTGCCAGCAGCATAACCGGGACAGGGGGAACCGGGGAGCTGTTTTTT

V: TRBV18
size: -
D: TRBD1
J: TRBJ2-7
CDR3: CASSPPGQGFLEQYF
DNA: TGTGCCAGCTCACCCCCGGGACAGGGTTTCTTGGAGCAGTACTTC

V: TRBV24-1
size: -
D: -
J: TRBJ2-1
CDR3: CATSDSGYNEQFF
DNA: TGTGCCACCAGTGATTCGGGGTACAATGAGCAGTTCTTC

V: TRBV19
size: -
D: TRBD2
J: TRBJ2-5
CDR3: CASSKRGLVDGETQYF
DNA: TGTGCCAGTAGTAAACGGGGACTAGTCGACGGAGAGACCCAGTACTTC

V: TRBV11-2
size: -
D: -
J: TRBJ2-1
CDR3: CASSLIWAPYNEQFF
DNA: TGTGCCAGCAGCTTAATCTGGGCACCCTACAATGAGCAGTTCTTC

V: TRBV4-2
size: -
D: -
J: TRBJ1-2
CDR3: CASSQDRGGAGDGYTF
DNA: TGTGCCAGCAGCCAAGATAGGGGAGGGGCGGGAGATGGCTACACCTTC

V: TRBV6-5
size: -
D: -
J: TRBJ1-5
CDR3: CASSLTGSGQPQHF
DNA: TGTGCCAGCAGCCTCACCGGCAGCGGTCAGCCCCAGCATTTT

V: TRBV7-9
size: -
D: -
J: TRBJ1-1
CDR3: CASRNIGHHYTEAFF
DNA: TGTGCCAGCAGAAATATAGGACACCACTACACTGAAGCTTTCTTT

V: TRBV2
size: -
D: TRBD1
J: TRBJ2-5
CDR3: CASNLENFGYRTGGGETQYF
DNA: TGTGCCAGCAACCTAGAAAATTTTGGTTACCGGACAGGGGGCGGAGAGACCCAGTACTTC

V: TRBV13
size: once
D: -
J: TRBJ2-1
CDR3: CASSFSGVSSYNEQFF
DNA: TGTGCCAGCAGCTTCTCGGGGGTCTCGTCCTACAATGAGCAGTTCTTC

V: TRBV21-1
size: -
D: -
J: TRBJ2-3
CDR3: CASSVPGQDHTDTQYF
DNA: TGTGCCAGCAGCGTGCCGGGACAGGACCACACAGATACGCAGTATTTT

V: TRBV6-5
size: -
D: -
J: TRBJ1-5
CDR3: CASNLRGNQPQHF
DNA: TGTGCCAGCAACTTGAGGGGGAATCAGCCCCAGCATTTT

V: TRBV27
size: -
D: -
J: TRBJ1-2
CDR3: CASSGALGAEGYTF
DNA: TGTGCCAGCAGCGGGGCGTTGGGGGCGGAAGGCTACACCTTC

V: TRBV15
size: -
D: TRBD2
J: TRBJ2-1
CDR3: CATSRIPGLAGEVDEQFF
DNA: TGTGCCACCAGCAGAATTCCGGGACTAGCGGGAGAGGTCGATGAGCAGTTCTTC

V: TRBV7-6
size: once
D: -
J: TRBJ2-3
CDR3: CASSLERGFVDTQYF
DNA: TGTGCCAGCAGCTTAGAAAGGGGCTTCGTAGATACGCAGTATTTT

V: TRBV27
size: -
D: -
J: TRBJ2-1
CDR3: CASSLGQVKVNEQFF
DNA: TGTGCCAGCAGTTTAGGGCAGGTTAAGGTCAATGAGCAGTTCTTC

V: TRBV18
size: once
D: TRBD1
J: TRBJ1-5
CDR3: CASSLGQAYNQPQHF
DNA: TGTGCCAGCTCGCTGGGACAGGCTTACAATCAGCCCCAGCATTTT

V: TRBV4-1
size: -
D: -
J: TRBJ2-7
CDR3: CASSQVGGNSYEQYF
DNA: TGCGCCAGCAGCCAAGTAGGAGGGAACTCCTACGAGCAGTACTTC

V: TRBV18
size: -
D: TRBD1
J: TRBJ2-2
CDR3: CASSGKTGKTGELFF
DNA: TGTGCCAGCTCAGGGAAGACAGGGAAAACCGGGGAGCTGTTTTTT

V: TRBV7-6
size: once
D: -
J: TRBJ1-1
CDR3: CASSRNYQGTEAFF
DNA: TGTGCCAGCAGCCGAAACTACCAGGGCACTGAAGCTTTCTTT

V: TRBV15
size: -
D: TRBD1
J: TRBJ1-2
CDR3: CATSRDRTGRNYGYTF
DNA: TGTGCCACCAGCAGGGACCGGACAGGGAGAAACTATGGCTACACCTTC

V: TRBV10-2
size: -
D: -
J: TRBJ1-5
CDR3: CAGGTGNQPQHF
DNA: TGCGCCGGAGGAACAGGCAATCAGCCCCAGCATTTT

V: TRBV28
size: once
D: -
J: TRBJ2-1
CDR3: CAITEGAGSYNEQFF
DNA: TGTGCCATCACGGAGGGGGCCGGCTCCTACAATGAGCAGTTCTTC

V: TRBV7-2
size: -
D: -
J: TRBJ1-2
CDR3: CASSLDQLGGDNYGYTF
DNA: TGTGCCAGCAGCTTGGATCAGCTGGGGGGGGACAACTATGGCTACACCTTC

V: TRBV7-3
size: -
D: TRBD2
J: TRBJ2-5
CDR3: CVSSETSGGGETQYF
DNA: TGTGTCAGCAGCGAGACTAGCGGGGGCGGAGAGACCCAGTACTTC

V: TRBV15
size: -
D: -
J: TRBJ1-1
CDR3: CATSGESSTEAFF
DNA: TGTGCCACCAGCGGCGAGTCTAGCACTGAAGCTTTCTTT

V: TRBV5-6
size: -
D: -
J: TRBJ2-7
CDR3: CASSGLGEQYF
DNA: TGTGCCAGCAGCGGACTCGGGGAGCAGTACTTC

V: TRBV9
size: once
D: TRBD2
J: TRBJ2-3
CDR3: CASGRSSGGTDTQYF
DNA: TGTGCCAGCGGACGATCTAGCGGGGGGACGGATACGCAGTATTTT

V: TRBV9
size: -
D: -
J: TRBJ2-2
CDR3: CASSVSGNTGELFF
DNA: TGTGCCAGCAGCGTCTCAGGGAACACCGGGGAGCTGTTTTTT

V: TRBV5-1
size: -
D: -
J: TRBJ1-1
CDR3: CASSFSTVNTEAFF
DNA: TGCGCCAGCAGCTTTTCGACAGTGAACACTGAAGCTTTCTTT

V: TRBV2
size: -
D: TRBD1
J: TRBJ1-4
CDR3: CASSADRGYEKLFF
DNA: TGTGCCAGCAGCGCCGACAGGGGGTACGAAAAACTGTTTTTT

V: TRBV2
size: -
D: -
J: TRBJ2-7
CDR3: CASSEVGPGQIYEQYF
DNA: TGTGCCAGCAGTGAAGTTGGCCCGGGACAAATCTACGAGCAGTACTTC